What follows are 18 T cell receptor beta chains derived from one specimen sequenced in a study of blood T cells in healthy people across ages. PCR was performed a second time for about 7 to 12 cycles using a sample-barcoded 5' primer and a J-beta primer mix. One entry per CDR3 protein, called by TCRdb with MiXCR from the 5' RACE reads. Counted here are about 1 million distinct CDR3 sequences, 35% to 50% occurring once; the ten biggest clones make up about 19%. The sequenced sample consisted of blood. These receptors were taken from a woman aged 55 to 70 in good health.

The V call is TRBV2, the J call TRBJ2-5, with D maybe TRBD2 (7 bases). The DNA end is more similar to TRBJ2-7, so the J call may be wrong. This CDR3 is 14 amino acids long. Germline CDR1 reads SNHLY; CDR2 reads FYNNEI. CDR3 protein: CASTGGGSIYEQYF. CDR3 sequence (DNA): TGTGCCAGCACCGGGGGCGGGAGTATCTACGAGCAGTACTTC.

In its sample, this clonotype was seen a few times. The chain links TRBV27 to TRBJ2-7; no definite D call. Germline loops: CDR1 MNHEY, CDR2 SMNVEV (reference sequence). Between the trimmed V and J ends, which lost 6 bases and 2 bases, there was a span of 17 bases. CDR3 length: 15 amino acids. CDR3 sequence (DNA): TGTGCCAGCAGCCGGACCCCGCGAGATCCCTACGAGCAGTACTTC. Residues: CASSRTPRDPYEQYF.

This chain joins TRBV12-3 or TRBV12-4 and TRBJ2-7; the D is unclear. This CDR3 region has 13 residues. V shed 8 bases and J shed 2 bases, with 13 bases lying between them. CDR3 protein: CASGDNLAYEQYF. The CDR3 DNA reads TGTGCCAGCGGAGATAACCTTGCCTACGAGCAGTACTTC.

The V call is TRBV2, the J call TRBJ2-3; 7 nucleotides align to TRBD2. Germline V CDR1 and CDR2: SNHLY, FYNNEI. The CDR3 has 13 amino acids. V shed 8 bases, J shed 4 bases, and the junction held 6 bases outside the gene matches. The CDR3 loop reads CASLGRAADTQYF. CDR3 sequence (DNA): TGTGCCAGCTTAGGGAGGGCCGCAGATACGCAGTATTTT.

This clonotype has just a few counts. The rearrangement uses TRBV7-9 and TRBJ2-7, with TRBD1 matching 11 bases. The junction had 14 bases not matched to a gene; V was cut back by 5 bases and J by 2 bases. The length of the CDR3 is 18 residues. Germline loops: CDR1 SEHNR, CDR2 FQNEAQ (reference sequence). CDR3 in amino acids: CASSPSRGTGGSTYEQYF. CDR3 DNA: TGTGCCAGCAGCCCCTCGAGGGGGACAGGGGGTTCAACCTACGAGCAGTACTTC.

This clonotype turned up a few times. The chain carries TRBV10-3 and TRBJ1-1; no clear D. Trimming removed 4 bases from V and 1 base from J, with 4 bases in between. CDR3 length equals 12 residues. CDR1 is ENHRY, CDR2 SYGVKD, per germline. CDR3 protein: CAISGTNTEAFF. The CDR3 DNA sequence: TGTGCCATCAGTGGGACGAACACTGAAGCTTTCTTT.

The chain recombines TRBV27 with TRBJ2-7; weak D call: TRBD1 (6 bases). CDR1 MNHEY and CDR2 SMNVEV come from the germline V gene (reference sequence). The CDR3 has 14 amino acids. V was shortened by 2 bases and J by 6 bases, with 14 bases between the two germline ends. The DNA of the CDR3 is TGTGCCAGCAGTTTAGGACAGTGGGACCCCGAGCAGTACTTC. Translated: CASSLGQWDPEQYF.

The sample holds a few counts of this clonotype. The chain recombines TRBV11-2 with TRBJ2-3, with unresolved D. This CDR3 contains 15 residues. Per germline, CDR1 SGHAT and CDR2 FQNNGV. V was pared by 4 bases and J by 0 bases, with 11 bases between. The CDR3 sequence: CASSSLHTSTDTQYF. DNA for the CDR3: TGTGCCAGCAGCTCCTTACATACTAGCACAGATACGCAGTATTTT. The entire variable domain, with the rest obtained from reference TRBV11-2 and TRBJ2-3, is as follows: EAGVAQSPRYKIIEKRQSVAFWCNPISGHATLYWYQQILGQGPKLLIQFQNNGVVDDSQLPKDRFSAERLKGVDSTLKIQPAKLEDSAVYLCASSSLHTSTDTQYFGPGTRLTVL.

This sequence joins TRBV7-3 and TRBJ2-5; D tentatively fits TRBD1 or TRBD2 (6 bases each). CDR1 and CDR2 (germline): SGHTA, FQGTGA. The CDR3 covers 15 residues. Trimming removed 1 base from V and 4 bases from J, with 13 bases in between. CDR3 region: CASSLMAGGTETQYF. CDR3 nucleotides: TGTGCCAGCAGCTTAATGGCCGGGGGCACAGAGACCCAGTACTTC.

The chain combines TRBV20-1 with TRBJ1-1; D is uncertain. CDR1 is DFQATT, CDR2 SNEGSKA, per germline (reference sequence). Between the trimmed V and J ends, which lost 2 bases and 1 base, there was a span of 8 bases. CDR3 length: 13 amino acids. CDR3 protein: CSARFGENTEAFF. The CDR3 nucleotides are TGCAGTGCTAGATTTGGGGAGAACACTGAAGCTTTCTTT.

This clonotype was observed a handful of times. The chain joins TRBV9 to TRBJ2-5; tentatively, D is TRBD2 (6 bases). Looked up from germline, CDR1 is SGDLS and CDR2 is YYNGEE. V was cut by 4 bases and J by 5 bases, with 21 bases left in between. The CDR3 has 16 amino acids. The CDR3 nucleotides are TGTGCCAGCAGCCCCGGGGGTACAGGTTGGTCGGAGACCCAGTACTTC. It codes for CASSPGGTGWSETQYF.

This clonotype was picked up many times. The chain links TRBV27 to TRBJ2-3; 10 nucleotides match TRBD1. The CDR3 is made up of 14 amino acids. Germline CDR1 MNHEY, CDR2 SMNVEV (reference sequence). The trim removed 6 bases at V and 1 base at J, leaving 1 base unmatched. CDR3 loop: CASRDRGGTDTQYF. The CDR3 bases are TGTGCCAGCAGGGACAGGGGGGGCACAGATACGCAGTATTTT.

The V call is TRBV6-6, the J call TRBJ2-6; D might be TRBD2 (6 bases). The germline CDR1 and CDR2 sequences are MNHNY and SVGAGI (reference sequence). V gave up 6 bases and J gave up 0 bases, with 15 bases separating them. The CDR3 consists of 17 residues. The CDR3: CASSLGTLSSGANVLTF. CDR3 DNA: TGTGCCAGCAGCCTGGGGACTTTAAGCTCTGGGGCCAACGTCCTGACTTTC.

This clonotype turned up a few times. The chain carries TRBV24-1 and TRBJ2-5; D remains unclear. Germline V gives CDR1 KGHDR, CDR2 SFDVKD. This CDR3 region has 15 residues. Trimming stripped 3 bases from V and 1 base from J, with 11 bases between. The CDR3 spells CATSDAQTFQETQYF. The CDR3 region has the DNA TGTGCCACCAGTGATGCACAGACGTTCCAAGAGACCCAGTACTTC.

The chain uses TRBV27 and TRBJ2-4; D is uncertain. CDR3 length: 13 residues. Trimming cost V 1 base and J 13 bases, with 14 bases left between them. Germline CDR1 reads MNHEY; CDR2 reads SMNVEV (reference sequence). CDR3 amino acids: CASSLLGEGEQYF. In DNA form, the CDR3 reads TGTGCCAGCAGTTTATTAGGTGAAGGTGAGCAGTACTTC.

To note about this clonotype: This could be a read error, since a much larger clone is one nucleotide away. The CDR3 nucleotides are TGTGCCACCAGCGGAGATCGACGGGTGTGGGAGCAGTACTTC. This translates into CATSGDRRVWEQYF. This chain connects TRBV15 to TRBJ2-7; D unresolved. Germline-derived CDR1 and CDR2 are LNHNV and YYDKDF (reference sequence). This CDR3 has 14 residues. Based on the CDR3 plus reference TRBV15 and TRBJ2-7, the full variable domain is DAMVIQNPRYQVTQFGKPVTLSCSQTLNHNVMYWYQQKSSQAPKLLFHYYDKDFNNEADTPDNFQSRRPNTSFCFLDIRSPGLGDTAMYLCATSGDRRVWEQYFGPGTRLTVT.

This chain links TRBV4-2 with TRBJ1-5; D is ambiguous. The V gene's germline CDR1 is LGHNA and CDR2 YNFKEQ. The CDR3 runs to 16 residues. V was trimmed by 1 base and J by 0 bases, leaving 10 bases between them. The CDR3 DNA follows: TGTGCCAGCAGCCAAGGAGGCAGCTATAGCAATCAGCCCCAGCATTTT. Its protein is CASSQGGSYSNQPQHF.

This clonotype came up a few times. The chain joins TRBV20-1 to TRBJ2-5; D might be TRBD2 (5 bases). The CDR3 loop spans 15 amino acids. Trimming took off 4 bases at V and 2 bases at J, with 17 bases between the two ends. CDR1 and CDR2 (germline): DFQATT, SNEGSKA (reference sequence). The CDR3 region is CSATGLWRQQETQYF. CDR3 DNA: TGCAGTGCTACTGGTCTATGGAGGCAGCAAGAGACCCAGTACTTC.